This T cell receptor (beta chain) stems from a study of cytomegalovirus exposure and HLA in healthy donors. V shed 6 bases and J 7 bases; nucleotides not matched to a gene: 11. Looked up from germline, CDR1 is MNHNS and CDR2 is SASEGT. This CDR3 has 14 residues. The primer mix had 60 Vbeta and 13 Jbeta primers. Profiling relied on immunoSEQ multiplex PCR, and the TCRdb table lists in-frame clones only, not all of them. The sample shows some 150,000 clones, around 72% of them seen only once. This receptor was taken from a man aged 50 to 59 in good health and CMV-seropositive. The specimen was PBMCs. The chain couples TRBV6-1 to TRBJ1-1; 7 nucleotides agree with TRBD1. For the CDR3, the DNA is TGTGCCAGCAGAGCACAGGGGCTTAAGATTGAAGCTTTCTTT. This encodes CASRAQGLKIEAFF.